The 10 T cell receptor beta chains below come from one sample, sequenced in a study of long-term antiretroviral therapy in people with HIV. With survey level as its setting, the immunoSEQ assay was v3.0. Produced via immunoSEQ multiplex PCR; TCRdb's table is partial and in-frame only. The repertoire holds 30,000 to 40,000 clones, 83% seen once, with 6.2% in the top ten. Sequences were derived from unsorted PBMCs, sampled 1 year after starting antiretroviral therapy. These receptors were obtained from a man aged 18 to 29 with HIV.

J is TRBJ1-2 and V is TRBV7-2, with D unresolved. This CDR3 spans 17 amino acids. Germline V gene lookup returns CDR1 SGHTA and CDR2 FQGNSA. V shed 1 base and J shed 1 base, with 16 bases lying between them. In DNA form, the CDR3 reads TGTGCCAGCAGCTTAGACAGACGGGGAGTCGGTAACTATGGCTACACCTTC. This encodes CASSLDRRGVGNYGYTF. The variable domain in full, with the rest retrieved from reference TRBV7-2 and TRBJ1-2, is GAGVSQSPSNKVTEKGKDVELRCDPISGHTALYWYRQSLGQGLEFLIYFQGNSAPDKSGLPSDRFSAERTGGSVSTLTIQRTQQEDSAVYLCASSLDRRGVGNYGYTFGSGTRLTVV.

The J gene is TRBJ1-2, the V gene TRBV5-1; possibly TRBD1 for D (6 bases). Trimming removed 7 bases from V and 3 bases from J, with 13 bases in between. CDR3 length: 13 amino acids. Per germline, CDR1 SGHRS and CDR2 YFSETQ. The CDR3 here is CASEGDGDYGYTF. Here the CDR3 DNA reads TGCGCCAGCGAGGGGGATGGGGACTATGGCTACACCTTC.

This chain links TRBV27 with TRBJ2-1; 7 bases are a match to TRBD2. The CDR3 covers 14 residues. J gave up 5 bases and V 8 bases, and 9 bases lay outside the gene matches. CDR1 is MNHEY and CDR2 is SMNVEV in the germline V gene (reference sequence). CDR3 DNA: TGTGCCAGCTCCTGGGGGGGACCCGACAATGAGCAGTTCTTC. Translating gives CASSWGGPDNEQFF.

J is TRBJ1-1 and V is TRBV18; perhaps TRBD1 as D (5 bases). V dropped 1 base and J dropped 5 bases, with 14 bases sitting between them. Per the germline V gene, CDR1 is KGHSH and CDR2 is LQKENI. The CDR3 covers 15 residues. The CDR3 protein is CASSPRAGRGTEAFF. Here the CDR3 DNA reads TGTGCCAGCTCACCACGTGCGGGGCGCGGAACTGAAGCTTTCTTT.

The chain combines TRBV2 with TRBJ2-1; D perhaps matches TRBD2 (7 bases). The V gene's germline CDR1 is SNHLY and CDR2 FYNNEI. V was cut by 4 bases and J by 0 bases, with 13 bases left in between. The CDR3 loop spans 16 amino acids. As DNA, the CDR3 is TGTGCCAGCAGTGGGGTGGGGGGGGCCTCCTACAATGAGCAGTTCTTC. Protein: CASSGVGGASYNEQFF.

This rearrangement joins TRBV12-5 to TRBJ2-1, with TRBD2 identical over 9 bases. V trimming: 0 bases; J trimming: 7 bases; junction bases outside the gene matches: 10. CDR1 LGHNT and CDR2 FRNRAP come from the germline V gene. The CDR3 is 17 amino acids. CDR3 bases: TGTGCTAGTGGTTTGGTACTGCGGCGGGAGGGCCTGAATGAGCAGTTCTTC. Encoded protein: CASGLVLRREGLNEQFF.

The chain uses TRBV6-5 and TRBJ1-1; D is unresolved. The CDR3 covers 13 residues. V lost 5 bases to trimming and J lost 0 bases, with 7 bases between them. Germline V gene data show CDR1 as MNHEY and CDR2 as SVGAGI. CDR3 region: CASSIGMNTEAFF. CDR3 coding DNA: TGTGCCAGCAGTATTGGGATGAACACTGAAGCTTTCTTT.

This clone has a single count. The genes are TRBV29-1 and TRBJ2-7; unclear D gene. The germline V gene has CDR1 SQVTM and CDR2 ANQGSEA. The CDR3 totals 10 residues. Trimming left V 4 bases short and J 3 bases short, with 4 bases between. CDR3 sequence reads: CSVGDYEQYF. CDR3 bases: TGCAGCGTTGGAGACTACGAGCAGTACTTC.

In this sample, this clone turned up once. The rearrangement joins TRBV6-5 to TRBJ1-2; 10 nucleotides line up with TRBD1. The CDR3 sequence is 15 residues long. Germline CDR1 is MNHEY and CDR2 is SVGAGI. V gave up 3 bases and J gave up 7 bases; unmatched junction bases: 8. DNA of the CDR3: TGTGCCAGCAGTTATGCGGGGACAGGGGTTTTTGGCTACACCTTC. It translates to CASSYAGTGVFGYTF.

The chain couples TRBV4-1 to TRBJ2-7, with unresolved D. CDR1 MGHRA and CDR2 YSYEKL come from the germline V gene. CDR3 length equals 13 residues. Trimming stripped 4 bases from V and 5 bases from J, with 12 bases between. The CDR3 here is CASSLRIVDEQYF. CDR3 nucleotides: TGCGCCAGCAGCCTCCGGATAGTCGACGAGCAGTACTTC.